Following are 2 T cell receptor beta chains from one sample sequenced in a study of long-term antiretroviral therapy in people with HIV. The assay, immunoSEQ v3.0, was run at survey level. Assay: immunoSEQ multiplex PCR; the TCRdb copy retains only in-frame clones and omits some. Here the sample spans around 40,000 clones, over 90% being singletons. Material: unsorted PBMCs, obtained 4.1 years after starting antiretroviral therapy. The receptors derive from a woman aged 50 to 65 with HIV.

The V and J genes are TRBV4-1 and TRBJ1-1, with D hard to call. The CDR3 totals 15 residues. V was shortened by 1 base and J by 3 bases, with 12 bases between the two germline ends. CDR1 is MGHRA, CDR2 YSYEKL, per germline. CDR3 bases: TGCGCCAGCAGCCAAGTAACGAGAGGCGACACTGAAGCTTTCTTT. Translating it yields CASSQVTRGDTEAFF.

This clone was found once. The chain uses TRBV5-8 and TRBJ2-7; 7 bases agree with TRBD1. The CDR3 totals 14 residues. The J segment lost 0 bases and the V segment lost 8 bases, leaving 8 bases of the junction unmatched. Looked up from germline, CDR1 is SGHTS and CDR2 is YDEGEE. The CDR3 here is CASSNRGISYEQYF. The CDR3 region has the DNA TGTGCCAGTTCTAACAGGGGAATCTCCTACGAGCAGTACTTC. Based on the CDR3 plus reference TRBV5-8 and TRBJ2-7, the full variable domain is EAGVTQSPTHLIKTRGQQATLRCSPISGHTSVYWYQQALGLGLQFLLWYDEGEERNRGNFPPRFSGRQFPNYSSELNVNALELEDSALYLCASSNRGISYEQYFGPGTRLTVT.